This T cell receptor beta chain is from a study of shared T cell receptors in the human thymus. TCRdb's copy holds only in-frame clones and misses some; the assay was immunoSEQ multiplex PCR. The table includes 630,000 or so clones, about 87% detected once. Per germline, CDR1 SGHDT and CDR2 YYEEEE. Trimming removed 3 bases from V and 3 bases from J; junction bases left unmatched: 10. The CDR3 runs to 17 residues. This same sample was also part of a study on human thymus T cells. That work states: Immunologically healthy infants in Finland undergoing congenital heart defect surgery were the donors. Corrective cardiac surgery supplied the resected thymus tissue. Thymic as well as blood repertoires seemed to favor certain V and J genes unevenly. Related studies noted strongly shared thymic repertoires across unrelated people.

The clonotype comes from a boy younger than two with a congenital heart defect. Sequencing used thymocytes. The rearrangement joins TRBV5-6 to TRBJ2-7, with 12 bases fitting TRBD2. The CDR3 bases are TGTGCCAGCAGCTCGCATCGATGGGGACTAGCGGGCTACGAGCAGTACTTC. Translation: CASSSHRWGLAGYEQYF.